This T cell receptor beta chain was obtained from a study of T cells in Graves' hyperthyroidism and ophthalmopathy. Across the whole study: Blood was drawn when the patient was first diagnosed and still untreated. Study-level results: Most thyroid clonotypes with frequency above 0.001 were detected in blood.

There were TCR beta CDR3 regions amplified from RNA transcripts. HTBI primers drove first-round RT-PCR of the TCR CDR3. TCRdb processed the multiplex PCR reads anew with MiXCR; each CDR3 protein has one entry. The data hold nearly 250,000 distinct CDR3 sequences, with less than 20% observed a single time. The sample holds many counts of this clonotype. Its antigen is undetermined. Between the trimmed V and J ends, which lost 2 bases and 0 bases, there was a span of 8 bases. From germline, CDR1 is SGHKS and CDR2 YYEKEE (reference sequence). CDR3 length: 14 residues. Patients affected by ophthalmopathy presented a Clinical Activity Score of at least 3, a NOSPECS grade of at least 4, and disease duration below 3 months. Reasons for excluding patients were uncontrolled infection, other autoimmune disease, pregnancy or lactation.

The gene calls are TRBV5-5 and TRBJ2-5, with D perhaps matching TRBD2 (6 bases). The source material was blood. The TCR was taken from a woman under 30 with Graves' ophthalmopathy. The chain's CDR3 is CASSFGGNQETQYF. Here the CDR3 DNA reads TGTGCCAGCAGCTTCGGAGGGAACCAAGAGACCCAGTACTTC. Combining the CDR3 with reference TRBV5-5 and TRBJ2-5 gives the whole variable domain DAGVTQSPTHLIKTRGQQVTLRCSPISGHKSVSWYQQVLGQGPQFIFQYYEKEERGRGNFPDRFSARQFPNYSSELNVNALLLGDSALYLCASSFGGNQETQYFGPGTRLLVL.